Here is one TCR beta chain with its context. Sequence at one end of the junction differs from germline and may be a read error. The data belong to a study of tumor-infiltrating lymphocytes in glioblastoma multiforme. TCR beta libraries were built from RNA through three nested multiplex PCR rounds using modified ARM-PCR. TCRdb reanalysed the multiplex PCR reads using MiXCR and keeps one entry per CDR3 protein. The sample has 9,300 or so distinct CDR3 sequences, 74% seen once; the top ten hold 76%. CDR3 length: 13 amino acids. The germline CDR1 and CDR2 sequences are MGHRA and YSYEKL. Material for sequencing was brain tumor tissue. The receptor comes from a male donor with glioblastoma. The chain couples TRBV4-1 to TRBJ1-1; D remains ambiguous. The CDR3 here is CPSGQEISPEAFF. The CDR3 DNA reads TGCCCCAGCGGCCAAGAGATTTCGCCTGAAGCTTTCTTT.